This T cell receptor beta chain is from a study of CXCR3-negative and CXCR3-positive naive CD8 T cells. TRB cDNA was prepared as libraries by UMI-labeled 5' RACE. TCRdb re-called the 5' RACE reads; every CDR3 protein appears as one record, without DNA. In all, the sample yields some 99,000 distinct CDR3 sequences. About this clonotype itself: As yet, its antigen is unknown.

The CDR3 length is 12 residues. CDR1 is DFQATT and CDR2 is SNEGSKA in the germline V gene (reference sequence). Study conclusions and caveats: More hydrophobic TRB CDR3s were found in CXCR3-positive naive cells than in CXCR3-negative naive cells. Researchers report CXCR3 expression partially decreased after cryopreservation, with fresh PBMCs used in most assays. Comparably high diversity was seen in both naive subsets, and much lower diversity in memory CD8+ cells.

With 300,000 cells each, the CD8+ T cell subsets were individually sorted in triplicate. This chain joins TRBV20-1 and TRBJ1-1; TCRdb calls TRBD1, which cannot be checked without DNA. This sequence originates from a human donor in good health. Some clones in this sample may be carry-over from other donors' samples. The specimen was naive CXCR3+ CD8+ T cells from blood. Stated subset: CD45RO-CCR7+CD27+CD95- naive CD8+ T cells expressing CXCR3 (TNR3+). CDR3 protein: CSARRTDTEAFF.